The rows below give T cell receptor beta chains drawn from one sample of a study of vaccination and CD4 T cells after COVID-19. TCRdb itself ran the PCR reads through MiXCR, one entry per CDR3 protein. The sample lists 8,400 or so distinct CDR3 sequences; less than 55% were seen once. Their antigens remain unidentified. Sequenced sample: CD4+ T cells from blood, cultured in vitro. The source is a human donor in good health. The CDR3 runs from the conserved cysteine through the conserved F or W. Each record gives: clone size, CDR3 length, J gene, V gene, D gene, CDR3 protein, CDR3 DNA. The D gene is left open where the match is weak. The size of a clone is reported for some rows only, either as once, few or many, or as a class for expanded clones.

>NA|18|TRBJ2-1|TRBV7-2|TRBD1
CASRIDRVQGKVYNEQFF
TGTGCCAGCAGGATTGACAGGGTCCAAGGTAAAGTCTACAATGAGCAGTTCTTC
>NA|10|TRBJ1-2|TRBV20-1|NA
CSAGVDGYTF
TGCAGTGCGGGGGTAGATGGCTACACCTTC
>NA|13|TRBJ1-1|TRBV12-3/TRBV12-4|NA
CASSEYRQGEAFF
TGTGCCAGCAGCGAATATCGGCAGGGGGAAGCTTTCTTT
>few|14|TRBJ2-7|TRBV2|TRBD2
CASSVGLATYEQYF
TGTGCCAGCAGTGTGGGACTAGCCACCTACGAGCAGTACTTC
>NA|14|TRBJ1-1|TRBV6-1|TRBD1
CASSDSNRGTEAFF
TGTGCCAGCAGTGACTCAAACAGGGGGACTGAAGCTTTCTTT
>NA|14|TRBJ2-4|TRBV7-2|NA
CASSFSLSKNIQYF
TGTGCCAGCAGCTTCAGCTTATCCAAAAACATTCAGTACTTC
>NA|17|TRBJ1-2|TRBV6-5|NA
CASSYLNRISQLGGYTF
TGTGCCAGCAGTTACTTAAACCGGATCTCACAGTTGGGTGGCTACACCTTC
>NA|15|TRBJ2-2|TRBV20-1|TRBD2
CSVSGLAANTGELFF
TGCAGTGTTTCAGGACTAGCGGCTAACACCGGGGAGCTGTTTTTT
>few|12|TRBJ2-7|TRBV7-2|NA
CASSGRTYEQYF
TGTGCCAGCAGCGGTAGAACCTACGAGCAGTACTTC
>NA|17|TRBJ2-7|TRBV4-1|NA
CASSQDRWTSGSYEQYF
TGCGCCAGCAGCCAAGATCGGTGGACTTCCGGCTCCTACGAGCAGTACTTC
>few|15|TRBJ2-3|TRBV21-1|NA
CASSFRDTSTDTQYF
TGTGCCAGCAGCTTCCGGGACACCAGCACAGATACGCAGTATTTT
>NA|15|TRBJ1-2|TRBV28|NA
CASSPGLSANYGYTF
TGTGCCAGCAGCCCAGGGCTATCCGCTAACTATGGCTACACCTTC
>NA|13|TRBJ1-1|TRBV19|NA
CASIAYRDTEAFF
TGTGCCAGTATAGCTTACAGGGACACTGAAGCTTTCTTT
>NA|13|TRBJ1-5|TRBV30|NA
CAWSRQLYQPQHF
TGTGCCTGGAGTAGACAGTTGTATCAGCCCCAGCATTTT
>NA|14|TRBJ2-2|TRBV7-9|TRBD1
CASSSTGNFGELFF
TGTGCCAGCAGCTCGACAGGGAATTTCGGGGAGCTGTTTTTT
>NA|18|TRBJ1-3|TRBV7-9|NA
CASSHHGSGALSGNTIYF
TGTGCCAGCAGTCACCACGGGAGCGGGGCACTCTCTGGAAACACCATATATTTT
>NA|17|TRBJ2-3|TRBV24-1|NA
CATSDPKGSGGTDTQYF
TGTGCCACCAGTGATCCCAAGGGATCCGGGGGCACAGATACGCAGTATTTT
>NA|12|TRBJ1-4|TRBV6-1|NA
CASRRGNEKLFF
TGTGCCAGCAGACGAGGAAATGAAAAACTGTTTTTT